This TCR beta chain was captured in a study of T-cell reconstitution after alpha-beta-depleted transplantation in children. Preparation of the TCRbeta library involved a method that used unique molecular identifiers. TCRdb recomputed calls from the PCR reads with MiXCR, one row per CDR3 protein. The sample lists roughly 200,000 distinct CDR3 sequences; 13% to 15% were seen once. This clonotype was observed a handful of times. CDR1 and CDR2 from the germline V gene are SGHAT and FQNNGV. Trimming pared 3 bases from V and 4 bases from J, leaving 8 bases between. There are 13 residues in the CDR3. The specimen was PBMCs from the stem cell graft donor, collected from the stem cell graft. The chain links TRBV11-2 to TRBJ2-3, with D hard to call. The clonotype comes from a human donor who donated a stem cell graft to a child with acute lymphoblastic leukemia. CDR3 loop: CASSLYHADTQYF. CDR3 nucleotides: TGTGCCAGCAGCTTGTACCACGCAGATACGCAGTATTTT.